The clone carrying this T cell receptor (beta chain) was recorded many times. Its antigen is as yet unknown. No DNA is shown, since the ends of the CDR3 on it are uncertain; the CDR3 is the one TCRdb lists. This sample is part of a study of response to subunit inactivated influenza vaccine. TCRdb called the RT-PCR reads again in MiXCR, with one record for every CDR3 protein. Of 500,000 to 600,000 distinct CDR3 sequences in the sample, 10% to 15% are singletons; the top ten hold about an eighth. Study-level points and caveats: Seasonal influenza vaccination, on each occasion, was suggested by the authors to recruit few new T cells.

15 amino acids form the CDR3, both terminal residues included. The clonotype originates from a man aged 50 or older who received an inactivated influenza vaccine. This chain joins TRBV12-3 or TRBV12-4 and TRBJ1-1. This specimen consisted of PBMCs from blood, obtained about 6 weeks after vaccination. CDR3 in amino acids: CASIGGVGRGTEASF.